This T cell receptor beta chain emerged from a study of long-term antiretroviral therapy in people with HIV. Background on the study: About a decade before 2015, the earliest samples were taken when ART was typically delayed. The study, taken as a whole, reports: Relative to transplant donor controls, diversity remained lower despite increasing after ART. ART adherence, viral resistance and therapy changes went unrecorded.

Remarks on this clone: The antigen remains undetermined.

The immunoSEQ assay was v3.0, run at survey level. This table comes from immunoSEQ multiplex PCR, and its TCRdb copy is limited to in-frame clones, with some not included. The data show 24,000 or so clones, about 80% seen once. CDR1 is MDHEN, CDR2 SYDVKM, per germline. The CDR3 has 14 amino acids. The V gene lost 5 bases and the J gene lost 3 bases, with 13 bases spanning the gap. The sample consisted of unsorted PBMCs, taken 1.2 years after starting antiretroviral therapy. This sequence originates from a middle-aged woman with HIV. The rearrangement joins TRBV28 to TRBJ1-1; weak D call: TRBD1 (5 bases). The CDR3 region is CASSNGGLDTEAFF. The CDR3 nucleotides read TGTGCCAGCAGTAACGGGGGGTTGGACACTGAAGCTTTCTTT.